Included here is one T cell receptor (beta chain) sequence, with context. This record comes from a study of identical twins. The CDR3 length is 14 residues. V was clipped by 5 bases and J by 3 bases; unmatched bases: 5. Germline CDR1 reads LNHDA; CDR2 reads SQIVND (reference sequence). A single record per CDR3 protein comes from TCRdb applying MiXCR to the 5' RACE reads. This sample yields roughly 240,000 distinct CDR3 sequences, of which 5.5% to 7% are seen a single time; 3% to 4% belongs to the top ten. This same sample was also part of a study on yellow fever vaccine responses in identical twins.

The rearrangement joins TRBV19 to TRBJ2-5; 8 bases map to TRBD1. Sequenced material: memory (CD45RO+) T cells sorted from blood. The receptor was isolated from a woman between 18 and 30 years old in good health. The CDR3 here is CASSFRTGKETQYF. CDR3 bases: TGTGCCAGTAGTTTTCGGACAGGGAAAGAGACCCAGTACTTC.